What follows are 20 T cell receptor beta chains derived from one specimen sequenced in a study of OX40 agonist ivuxolimab in advanced cancers. TCRdb keeps only in-frame clones here, not all; method: immunoSEQ multiplex PCR. Here the sample spans roughly 24,000 clones, roughly 79% being singletons. The sequences come from CD4+ or CD8+ T cells sorted from blood, collected in a trial of the OX40 agonist ivuxolimab. These receptors all stem from an adult with an advanced solid tumor such as melanoma, head and neck, liver or kidney cancer.

This CDR3 is CASSLGLASSYNEQFF. The CDR3, as DNA: TGTGCCAGCAGTTTGGGACTTGCCAGCTCCTACAATGAGCAGTTCTTC. The chain combines TRBV27 with TRBJ2-1; TRBD2 is a possible D gene (6 bases). The germline CDR1 and CDR2 sequences are MNHEY and SMNVEV (reference sequence). The V end was cut by 3 bases, the J end by 0 bases, with 12 bases between. CDR3 length: 16 residues.

V gene TRBV5-1 combines with J gene TRBJ2-1; the D is unclear. Germline assignment: CDR1 SGHRS and CDR2 YFSETQ. V was trimmed by 3 bases and J by 2 bases, leaving 9 bases between them. The CDR3 is made up of 14 amino acids. The CDR3 is CASSSNLAYNEQFF. The CDR3 DNA follows: TGCGCCAGCAGCTCCAACCTAGCCTACAATGAGCAGTTCTTC.

This clone was seen only once. The chain couples TRBV15 to TRBJ2-7, with D tentatively TRBD1 (6 bases). The V end lost 4 bases, the J end lost 7 bases, and 11 bases lay between the germline ends. The germline V gene has CDR1 LNHNV and CDR2 YYDKDF (reference sequence). The CDR3 runs 12 residues. This CDR3 is CATSKNRDEQYF. The CDR3 DNA is TGTGCCACCAGCAAGAACAGGGATGAGCAGTACTTC.

V usage is TRBV5-1 and J usage is TRBJ2-7; D possibly uses TRBD1 or TRBD2 (5 bases each). Germline V CDR1 and CDR2: SGHRS, YFSETQ. CDR3 size: 12 residues. Trimming left V 2 bases short and J 5 bases short, with 8 bases between. The CDR3 nucleotides read TGCGCCAGCAGCTTCAGGGAGAACGAGCAGTACTTC. It encodes CASSFRENEQYF.

To note about this clone: Distinct nucleotide sequences in the sample also encode this CDR3. The chain recombines TRBV5-6 with TRBJ1-4; D remains unclear. Germline V gene data show CDR1 as SGHDT and CDR2 as YYEEEE. The CDR3 is 14 amino acids. V shed 2 bases and J shed 0 bases, with 5 bases lying between them. The CDR3 sequence is CASSFIATNEKLFF. The DNA for the CDR3 is TGTGCCAGCAGCTTTATTGCAACTAATGAAAAACTGTTTTTT.

The chain recombines TRBV2 with TRBJ2-7; 9 nucleotides match TRBD1. Germline V lookup: CDR1 SNHLY, CDR2 FYNNEI. With 10 bases clipped from V and 1 base from J, the junction kept 2 bases outside the gene matches. The CDR3 is made up of 12 amino acids. The CDR3 DNA reads TGTGCCACCGGGACAGGGTCCTACGAGCAGTACTTC. Translated, it gives CATGTGSYEQYF.

This sequence joins TRBV13 and TRBJ2-5, with D unresolved. The CDR3 totals 12 residues. Per the germline V gene, CDR1 is PRHDT and CDR2 is FYEKMQ (reference sequence). Trimming cost V 4 bases and J 5 bases, with 8 bases left between them. This chain's CDR3 is CASSYRWETQYF. As DNA, the CDR3 is TGTGCCAGCAGCTACCGTTGGGAGACCCAGTACTTC.

V gene TRBV7-9 combines with J gene TRBJ1-2; no firm D call. Germline V gives CDR1 SEHNR, CDR2 FQNEAQ (reference sequence). The CDR3 is 15 residues long. V was cut by 7 bases and J by 6 bases, with 21 bases left in between. CDR3 coding DNA: TGTGCCAGCACCTTGACATCAGGCCCGAGGAATGGCTACACCTTC. It encodes CASTLTSGPRNGYTF.

The chain links TRBV14 to TRBJ2-5, with D unclear. The CDR3 is 12 amino acids. V was shortened by 4 bases and J by 4 bases, with 7 bases between the two germline ends. The V gene's germline CDR1 is SGHDN and CDR2 FVKESK. CDR3 nucleotides: TGTGCCAGCAGCCCGCAAGGAGAGACCCAGTACTTC. It yields the protein CASSPQGETQYF. Using reference TRBV14 and TRBJ2-5 for the parts outside the CDR3, the full variable domain is EAGVTQFPSHSVIEKGQTVTLRCDPISGHDNLYWYRRVMGKEIKFLLHFVKESKQDESGMPNNRFLAERTGGTYSTLKVQPAELEDSGVYFCASSPQGETQYFGPGTRLLVL.

There are a few counts of this clone. This sequence joins TRBV27 and TRBJ1-2, with a weak D call TRBD1 (5 bases). V shed 3 bases and J shed 4 bases, with 18 bases lying between them. Germline V CDR1 and CDR2: MNHEY, SMNVEV (reference sequence). The CDR3 length is 16 residues. The CDR3 nucleotides are TGTGCCAGCAGTTTTCACCCGGGACGGGACTCCTATGGCTACACCTTC. Its protein product is CASSFHPGRDSYGYTF.

This clone came up once. The V call is TRBV28, the J call TRBJ2-4; 9 bases are a match to TRBD1. The CDR3 spans 13 residues. Germline V gene lookup returns CDR1 MDHEN and CDR2 SYDVKM. J lost 8 bases, V lost 5 bases, and 4 bases had no gene match. The CDR3: CASSRTGADIQYF. In DNA form, the CDR3 reads TGTGCCAGCAGTCGGACAGGGGCGGACATTCAGTACTTC.

The CDR3 nucleotides read TGTGCCAGCATTTCGGGGGAAGGAAACAATGAGCAGTTCTTC. Translated, it gives CASISGEGNNEQFF. J is TRBJ2-1 and V is TRBV27; TRBD2 is a possible D gene (6 bases). The V end was cut by 7 bases, the J end by 5 bases, with 15 bases between. Germline V gene data show CDR1 as MNHEY and CDR2 as SMNVEV (reference sequence). The CDR3 loop spans 14 amino acids.

This chain connects TRBV7-9 to TRBJ2-3; no definite D call. Trimming removed 8 bases at V and 0 bases at J, with 12 bases between. The CDR3 has 14 residues. Germline assignment: CDR1 SEHNR and CDR2 FQNEAQ (reference sequence). The CDR3 DNA reads as TGTGCCAGCGGTTTCTCGGCTAGCACAGATACGCAGTATTTT. As protein: CASGFSASTDTQYF.

A few counts support this clone. The gene calls are TRBV4-3 and TRBJ1-1; D is unresolved. V gave up 0 bases and J gave up 6 bases, with 11 bases separating them. Germline lookup yields CDR1 LGHNA and CDR2 YSLEER. The CDR3 extends over 14 amino acids. CDR3 sequence: CASSQDLGSAEAFF. In DNA form, the CDR3 reads TGCGCCAGCAGCCAAGACCTCGGCAGCGCTGAAGCTTTCTTT.

As concerns this clone: A read error may produce the germline difference seen at one junction end. The chain recombines TRBV28 with TRBJ2-7; 7 bases match TRBD1. Germline V gene lookup returns CDR1 MDHEN and CDR2 SYDVKM. This CDR3 region has 12 residues. The CDR3 reads CASSNDPYRGYF. CDR3 bases: TGTGCCAGCAGCAACGATCCGTACAGGGGTTATTTC.

The CDR3 DNA is TGTGCCAGTGGAGTTAGAGAGCCCCAGCATTTT. It translates to CASGVREPQHF. The V and J genes are TRBV28 and TRBJ1-5; D unclear. V was trimmed by 9 bases and J by 8 bases, leaving 11 bases between them. This CDR3 comprises 11 residues. From germline, CDR1 is MDHEN and CDR2 SYDVKM.

The CDR3 sequence: CASSPSFSGNTIYF. For the CDR3, the DNA is TGTGCCAGCAGCCCTTCATTCTCTGGAAACACCATATATTTT. This chain uses TRBV7-9 with TRBJ1-3; no firm D call. Germline CDR1 reads SEHNR; CDR2 reads FQNEAQ (reference sequence). This CDR3 is 14 amino acids long. V lost 5 bases, J lost 0 bases, and 8 bases lay in between. The full variable domain, with the rest looked up from reference TRBV7-9 and TRBJ1-3, is DTGVSQNPRHKITKRGQNVTFRCDPISEHNRLYWYRQTLGQGPEFLTYFQNEAQLEKSRLLSDRFSAERPKGSFSTLEIQRTEQGDSAMYLCASSPSFSGNTIYFGEGSWLTVV.

In DNA, the CDR3 is TGTGCCAGCAGTCACGTCGGTCGGGGCGAAGCTTTCTTT. It codes for CASSHVGRGEAFF. The chain has TRBV6-6 and TRBJ1-1, with D possibly being TRBD1 (5 bases). The CDR3 runs 13 residues. Germline V lookup: CDR1 MNHNY, CDR2 SVGAGI (reference sequence). V was cut by 5 bases and J by 8 bases, with 15 bases left in between.

The gene calls are TRBV7-9 and TRBJ2-5; possibly TRBD1 for D (6 bases). V was clipped by 5 bases and J by 5 bases, with 18 bases between them. Germline V CDR1 and CDR2: SEHNR, FQNEAQ (reference sequence). There are 15 residues in the CDR3. CDR3 residues: CASSPTEDSFETQYF. Written as DNA, the CDR3 is TGTGCCAGCAGCCCCACCGAGGACAGCTTTGAGACCCAGTACTTC.

The chain couples TRBV29-1 to TRBJ2-7; 10 nucleotides agree with TRBD2. V lost 1 base to trimming and J lost 2 bases; unmatched junction nucleotides: 5. Germline lookup yields CDR1 SQVTM and CDR2 ANQGSEA. This CDR3 is built from 15 residues. The CDR3 spells CSVEGELAGTYEQYF. The CDR3 DNA is TGCAGCGTTGAAGGGGAACTAGCGGGGACCTACGAGCAGTACTTC.